This T cell receptor beta chain was sequenced for a study of metastatic and nonmetastatic thyroid tumors. Study results and limitations: Compared with benign nodules, malignant thyroid tumors were reported to have significantly higher TCR beta diversity in both blood and tumor.

No patient had received any treatment before thyroid surgery. TCRdb redid the clone calls on the PCR reads using MiXCR. The repertoire holds 20,000 or so clones, with about 12% as singletons. The CDR3 contains 16 residues. V was shortened by 0 bases and J by 0 bases, with 14 bases between the two germline ends. From germline, CDR1 is GTSNPN and CDR2 SVGIG (reference sequence). Many counts were recorded for this clone. Its antigen remains unknown. The sample comprised blood. The clonotype comes from a male donor with papillary thyroid cancer or a benign thyroid nodule (not recorded which). Some clones in this sample may be carry-over from other donors' samples. The chain employs TRBV30 and TRBJ1-1, with D perhaps TRBD1 (6 bases). CDR3 protein: CAWSVRGWTMNTEAFF. The DNA for the CDR3 is TGTGCCTGGAGTGTCAGGGGATGGACTATGAACACTGAAGCTTTCTTT.